The next 26 T cell receptor beta chains were all read from a single sample in a study of beta chain features in type 1 diabetes. Expressed TCRB transcripts were sequenced, since all the RNA that had been isolated was reverse transcribed. Clones were sequenced by immunoSEQ multiplex PCR, and TCRdb holds only the in-frame ones, with some missing. The data show roughly 240,000 clones, approximately 25% seen once. For these TCRs, the target antigens are not known. General study findings and limits: Moderately but significantly shorter TCRB CDR3s were found in Type 1 diabetes patients in all four CD4+ subsets.

The specimen sequenced was naive CD4+ T cells from blood. The receptor set was obtained from a woman aged 25 to 45 with type 1 diabetes.

The V gene is TRBV5-1, the J gene TRBJ2-1; 7 bases align to TRBD2. Germline V gives CDR1 SGHRS, CDR2 YFSETQ. The CDR3 covers 15 residues. V was pared by 0 bases and J by 5 bases, with 5 bases of the junction left unmatched. The CDR3 is CASSLERSGNNEQFF. The CDR3 DNA reads as TGCGCCAGCAGCTTGGAGCGGAGCGGGAACAATGAGCAGTTCTTC.

This clone was detected a few times. CDR3 protein: CAWTLRGFAGANVLTF. As DNA, the CDR3 is TGTGCCTGGACCTTAAGGGGTTTTGCTGGGGCCAACGTCCTGACTTTC. This chain joins TRBV30 and TRBJ2-6, with TRBD1 as a possible D gene (5 bases). The CDR3 runs to 16 residues. Germline V lookup: CDR1 GTSNPN, CDR2 SVGIG (reference sequence). Trimming pared 4 bases from V and 2 bases from J, leaving 15 bases between. Filled out from reference TRBV30 and TRBJ2-6, the complete variable domain reads SQTIHQWPATLVQPVGSPLSLECTVEGTSNPNLYWYRQAAGRGLQLLFYSVGIGQISSEVPQNLSASRPQDRQFILSSKKLLLSDSGFYLCAWTLRGFAGANVLTFGAGSRLTVL.

This clone has only a few counts. The CDR3 is CASSGLAGLGEQFF. CDR3 DNA: TGTGCCAGCAGCGGACTAGCGGGATTGGGTGAGCAGTTCTTC. The chain links TRBV7-2 to TRBJ2-1; 12 nucleotides align to TRBD2. Unmatched junction bases numbered 5, after V lost 5 bases and J lost 9 bases. The CDR3 contains 14 residues. CDR1 is SGHTA, CDR2 FQGNSA, per germline.

This sequence joins TRBV30 and TRBJ2-7; TRBD2 matches 7 bases. The germline gives CDR1 GTSNPN, CDR2 SVGIG (reference sequence). The CDR3 spans 14 residues. Trimming took 4 bases from V and 3 from J; bases not matched to a gene: 9. As DNA, the CDR3 is TGTGCCTGGACGCCGGGAGGAACCCTCTACGAGCAGTACTTC. Its translation is CAWTPGGTLYEQYF.

This clone was seen more than once but under ten times. The gene calls are TRBV6-5 and TRBJ2-7; D is possibly TRBD2 (5 bases). Trimming removed 6 bases at V and 1 base at J, with 16 bases between. The CDR3 length is 15 residues. Germline V gene data show CDR1 as MNHEY and CDR2 as SVGAGI. This chain's CDR3 is CASSREATPSYEQYF. CDR3 sequence (DNA): TGTGCCAGCAGCCGGGAAGCTACTCCTTCCTACGAGCAGTACTTC.

Only a few counts were recorded for this clone. The junction differs from germline at one of its ends, possibly a read error. V usage is TRBV5-1 and J usage is TRBJ2-7, with D maybe TRBD2 (6 bases). The CDR3 runs 15 residues. Germline V CDR1 and CDR2: SGHRS, YFSETQ. The CDR3 is CASNLVPGAAYEQYF. The DNA of the CDR3 is TGCGCCAGCAACTTGGTTCCGGGAGCGGCCTACGAGCAGTACTTC.

V usage is TRBV4-1 and J usage is TRBJ2-4; D ambiguous. The CDR3 covers 15 residues. Germline CDR1 reads MGHRA; CDR2 reads YSYEKL. V dropped 0 bases and J dropped 0 bases, with 6 bases sitting between them. The CDR3, as DNA: TGCGCCAGCAGCCAAGAAACAGTAGCCAAAAACATTCAGTACTTC. Amino acids: CASSQETVAKNIQYF.

V gene TRBV12-5 combines with J gene TRBJ2-4; a weak D match, TRBD2 (6 bases). The V end lost 6 bases, the J end lost 4 bases, and 7 bases lay between the germline ends. In germline, CDR1 is LGHNT, CDR2 FRNRAP. This CDR3 spans 12 amino acids. CDR3 loop: CASGSGKNIQYF. CDR3 bases: TGTGCTAGTGGGAGCGGGAAAAACATTCAGTACTTC.

The chain is built from TRBV5-1 and TRBJ2-5; TRBD2 matches 12 bases. Germline V lookup: CDR1 SGHRS, CDR2 YFSETQ. With 7 bases clipped from V and 5 bases from J, the junction kept 6 bases outside the gene matches. The CDR3 length is 14 residues. CDR3 coding DNA: TGCGCCAGCGAACTAGCGGGAGGAGGCGAGACCCAGTACTTC. Translated, it gives CASELAGGGETQYF.

This clone was seen more than once but under ten times. DNA of the CDR3: TGTGCCAGCTCACCACCGCCCCCTCTAACAGATACGCAGTATTTT. This gives the protein CASSPPPPLTDTQYF. The chain has TRBV18 and TRBJ2-3; no definite D call. V lost 0 bases and J 3 bases, leaving 10 bases between the germline ends. Germline loops: CDR1 KGHSH, CDR2 LQKENI. This CDR3 contains 15 residues.

This clone was seen more than once but under ten times. The same CDR3 is also encoded by other DNA sequences in this sample. This chain joins TRBV7-2 and TRBJ2-7; TRBD2 is a possible D gene (5 bases). CDR1 and CDR2 from the germline V gene are SGHTA and FQGNSA. V lost 0 bases to trimming and J lost 2 bases, with 5 bases between them. The CDR3 is 13 amino acids. The CDR3 here is CASSLAGAYEQYF. The CDR3 DNA reads as TGTGCCAGCAGCTTAGCCGGGGCCTACGAGCAGTACTTC.

The chain employs TRBV14 and TRBJ2-3; 14 nucleotides match TRBD2. The trim removed 4 bases at V and 6 bases at J, leaving 3 bases unmatched. The CDR3 covers 15 residues. Germline V CDR1 and CDR2: SGHDN, FVKESK. The CDR3 DNA follows: TGTGCCAGCAGCCCCGGGACTAGCGGGAGTGATACGCAGTATTTT. Amino acid sequence: CASSPGTSGSDTQYF.

This chain links TRBV29-1 with TRBJ1-2, with 7 bases aligning to TRBD1. The CDR3 runs to 13 residues. Trimming at V came to 3 bases and at J to 1 base, leaving 2 bases not matched to a gene. Germline CDR1 SQVTM, CDR2 ANQGSEA. The CDR3 region is CSVEGQINYGYTF. DNA of the CDR3: TGCAGCGTTGAGGGACAGATTAACTATGGCTACACCTTC.

This clone was picked up a small number of times. The V and J genes are TRBV7-9 and TRBJ1-4; D remains ambiguous. The CDR3 is 14 amino acids. CDR1 SEHNR and CDR2 FQNEAQ come from the germline V gene (reference sequence). Trimming removed 5 bases from V and 6 bases from J, with 13 bases in between. This CDR3 is CASSTRSPDEKLFF. CDR3 sequence (DNA): TGTGCCAGCAGCACTCGATCCCCGGATGAAAAACTGTTTTTT.

This chain links TRBV18 with TRBJ1-2, with TRBD1 as a possible D gene (5 bases). Germline assignment: CDR1 KGHSH and CDR2 LQKENI. CDR3 length equals 15 residues. V was cut by 1 base and J by 5 bases, with 14 bases left in between. CDR3: CASSPRRGTYYGYTF. CDR3 in DNA: TGTGCCAGCTCACCACGTCGCGGGACGTATTATGGCTACACCTTC.

This clone occurred a few times. The rearrangement uses TRBV6-5 and TRBJ1-1; tentatively, D is TRBD1 (5 bases). With 2 bases removed from V and 1 base from J, the gap between germline ends came to 14 bases. CDR1 and CDR2 from the germline V gene are MNHEY and SVGAGI. This CDR3 contains 16 residues. The CDR3 protein is CASSYALWGANTEAFF. CDR3 coding DNA: TGTGCCAGCAGTTACGCTCTGTGGGGCGCGAACACTGAAGCTTTCTTT.

The V and J genes are TRBV29-1 and TRBJ2-1; D is perhaps TRBD1 (6 bases). The CDR3 contains 14 residues. V gave up 8 bases and J gave up 0 bases, with 14 bases separating them. Looked up from germline, CDR1 is SQVTM and CDR2 is ANQGSEA. CDR3 amino acids: CSSEEGHSYNEQFF. CDR3 nucleotide sequence: TGCAGCTCCGAAGAGGGACACTCCTACAATGAGCAGTTCTTC.

The CDR3 DNA reads as TGTGCCAGCAGCCCCTTTGGGCTAGCGGGGTCCAATGAGCAGTTCTTC. Protein product: CASSPFGLAGSNEQFF. The chain combines TRBV9 with TRBJ2-1; 9 bases map to TRBD2. The CDR3 length is 16 residues. Germline loops: CDR1 SGDLS, CDR2 YYNGEE. Trimming took 4 bases from V and 6 from J; bases not matched to a gene: 11.

The genes are TRBV30 and TRBJ2-2; D call uncertain. The CDR3 has 13 residues. Germline assignment: CDR1 GTSNPN and CDR2 SVGIG (reference sequence). The germline V and J ends were trimmed by 3 bases and 0 bases, with 5 bases remaining between them. The CDR3 reads CAWSSANTGELFF. The CDR3 region has the DNA TGTGCCTGGAGCTCAGCGAACACCGGGGAGCTGTTTTTT.

The rearrangement joins TRBV4-2 to TRBJ2-3, with D hard to call. The CDR3 loop spans 13 amino acids. V was clipped by 0 bases and J by 2 bases, with 3 bases between them. Germline lookup yields CDR1 LGHNA and CDR2 YNFKEQ. DNA for the CDR3: TGTGCCAGCAGCCAAGATAACACAGATACGCAGTATTTT. It is translated as CASSQDNTDTQYF.

The V gene is TRBV5-1, the J gene TRBJ2-1; D gene unclear. This CDR3 spans 13 amino acids. Germline V gene sequence: CDR1 SGHRS, CDR2 YFSETQ. V gave up 0 bases and J gave up 8 bases, with 9 bases separating them. Here the CDR3 reads CASSLETSDEQFF. CDR3 nucleotide sequence: TGCGCCAGCAGCTTGGAAACGAGTGATGAGCAGTTCTTC. Full variable domain (outside the CDR3, taken from reference TRBV5-1 and TRBJ2-1): KAGVTQTPRYLIKTRGQQVTLSCSPISGHRSVSWYQQTPGQGLQFLFEYFSETQRNKGNFPGRFSGRQFSNSRSEMNVSTLELGDSALYLCASSLETSDEQFFGPGTRLTVL.

Only a few counts were recorded for this clone. The chain combines TRBV7-9 with TRBJ2-3; 10 bases agree with TRBD2. V shed 2 bases and J 5 bases; nucleotides not matched to a gene: 10. The CDR3 totals 17 residues. Germline V gene sequence: CDR1 SEHNR, CDR2 FQNEAQ (reference sequence). CDR3 bases: TGTGCCAGCAGCTTAAGATGGGGGCTAGCGGGAGAAGATACGCAGTATTTT. This codes for CASSLRWGLAGEDTQYF.

The rearrangement uses TRBV5-6 and TRBJ1-5, with a tentative D call TRBD1 (5 bases). V was shortened by 3 bases and J by 7 bases, with 11 bases between the two germline ends. The germline V gene encodes CDR1 SGHDT and CDR2 YYEEEE. CDR3 length equals 13 residues. CDR3 sequence reads: CASSSGLQQPQHF. The CDR3 DNA sequence: TGTGCCAGCAGCTCGGGACTACAACAGCCCCAGCATTTT.

In its sample, this clone was seen a few times. This sequence joins TRBV4-1 and TRBJ2-1; D may be TRBD1 (6 bases). Germline assignment: CDR1 MGHRA and CDR2 YSYEKL. V was pared by 8 bases and J by 4 bases, with 18 bases between. The CDR3 has 15 residues. CDR3 sequence: CASSQGPDAYNEQFF. CDR3 bases: TGCGCCAGCTCACAGGGACCTGACGCATACAATGAGCAGTTCTTC.

The chain carries TRBV2 and TRBJ2-7; TRBD2 aligns across 10 bases. This CDR3 is built from 16 residues. Germline V gene sequence: CDR1 SNHLY, CDR2 FYNNEI. V lost 6 bases and J lost 0; bases outside the gene matches: 8. This CDR3 reads CASSRGLAESSYEQYF. In DNA form, the CDR3 reads TGTGCCAGCAGCCGCGGACTAGCGGAAAGCTCCTACGAGCAGTACTTC.

Turning to this clone: The identical CDR3 is also encoded by other nucleotide sequences in the sample. The J gene is TRBJ2-7, the V gene TRBV11-2; the match to TRBD1 covers 9 bases. The CDR3 sequence is 13 residues long. Germline V gives CDR1 SGHAT, CDR2 FQNNGV. With V trimmed by 5 bases and J by 4 bases, 3 bases remained unmatched. In nucleotides, the CDR3 is TGTGCCAGCAGCAGGGACAGGGCATACGAGCAGTACTTC. Protein sequence: CASSRDRAYEQYF.